This T cell receptor beta chain was observed in a study of CD8+ T cells in alopecia areata. The study's findings and limits: Across lesional scalp, and particularly alopecia totalis/universalis, clonality surpassed that of normal scalp.

In the case of this clone: The antigen remains unidentified.

cDNA reverse transcribed from extracted RNA served as the sequencing template. Profiling relied on immunoSEQ multiplex PCR, and the TCRdb table lists in-frame clones only, not all of them. The data hold 90,000 to 130,000 clones, with 58% observed a single time. Trimming removed 3 bases at V and 4 bases at J, with 13 bases between. Germline lookup yields CDR1 MNHEY and CDR2 SVGAGI. This CDR3 region has 15 residues. Researchers picked out CD4+ and CD8+ T cells from PBMCs by sorting. The V and J genes are TRBV6-5 and TRBJ1-5; TRBD1 might be the D (5 bases). Sequenced input: NKG2D-low CD8+ T cells sorted from blood. The receptor's source is a human donor with alopecia areata. CDR3 coding DNA: TGTGCCAGCAGTTATGGTCCTGGGGGGAATCAGCCCCAGCATTTT. Its protein is CASSYGPGGNQPQHF.